The 12 T cell receptor beta chains below all came from one sample that was sequenced in a study of T cells in localized non-small cell lung cancer. Using immunoSEQ multiplex PCR, the repertoire was profiled, and TCRdb retains in-frame clones only, with some absent. The repertoire holds about 52,000 clones, with 75% to 90% as singletons. The source was peripheral blood, collected before any cancer treatment. The receptors here all came from a male donor aged 60 or older with stage III squamous cell lung carcinoma.

Here the CDR3 DNA reads TGTGCCAGCAGCTTAAGAATGGGCGATGGCTACACCTTC. Protein: CASSLRMGDGYTF. This chain uses TRBV11-3 with TRBJ1-2; D call uncertain. Germline loops: CDR1 SGHNT, CDR2 YENEEA. The CDR3 contains 13 residues. Trimming cost V 2 bases and J 6 bases, with 10 bases left between them.

This chain links TRBV6-6 with TRBJ1-4; 8 positions match TRBD1. J gave up 4 bases and V 7 bases, and 8 bases lay outside the gene matches. This CDR3 is 15 amino acids long. Germline CDR1 is MNHNY and CDR2 is SVGAGI (reference sequence). The CDR3 region is CASTSQGAGNEKLFF. The CDR3, as DNA: TGTGCCAGCACCTCCCAGGGGGCGGGTAATGAAAAACTGTTTTTT.

Only one count was recorded for this clone. The chain links TRBV28 to TRBJ2-7, with D unresolved. The germline CDR1 and CDR2 sequences are MDHEN and SYDVKM. This CDR3 has 13 residues. V was shortened by 2 bases and J by 2 bases, with 7 bases between the two germline ends. The CDR3, as DNA: TGTGCCAGCAGTTTACTCGTGGCCTACGAGCAGTACTTC. As protein: CASSLLVAYEQYF.

The CDR3, as DNA: TGTGCCAGCAGCTTAAGGGGACGGATGAACACTGAAGCTTTCTTT. This codes for CASSLRGRMNTEAFF. The genes are TRBV5-4 and TRBJ1-1, with TRBD1 as a possible D gene (5 bases). The CDR3 spans 15 residues. Germline-derived CDR1 and CDR2 are SGHNT and YYREEE (reference sequence). Trimming removed 2 bases from V and 0 bases from J, with 11 bases in between.

The gene calls are TRBV11-3 and TRBJ2-1; D ambiguous. Deletions cut 0 bases from V and 4 bases from J, with 13 bases between. The CDR3 extends over 16 amino acids. Germline V gives CDR1 SGHNT, CDR2 YENEEA. CDR3 nucleotides: TGTGCCAGCAGCTTAGAAGAAGGGAACGTATACAATGAGCAGTTCTTC. Translating gives CASSLEEGNVYNEQFF.

V and J are TRBV4-3 and TRBJ1-1; 7 nucleotides match TRBD1. The CDR3 runs 13 residues. J lost 11 bases, V lost 0 bases, and 6 bases had no gene match. Per germline, CDR1 LGHNA and CDR2 YSLEER. The CDR3 loop is CASSQEVRGYAFF. As DNA, the CDR3 is TGCGCCAGCAGCCAAGAGGTCAGGGGGTACGCTTTCTTT.

The count of this clone is one. The chain carries TRBV7-7 and TRBJ2-7; 10 nucleotides align to TRBD1. V lost 5 bases, J lost 5 bases, and 6 bases stayed unmatched. The CDR3 totals 14 residues. In germline, CDR1 is SSHAT, CDR2 FNYEAQ (reference sequence). The CDR3 protein is CASSPTTGGDEQYF. In DNA, the CDR3 is TGTGCCAGCAGCCCGACGACAGGGGGCGACGAGCAGTACTTC.

This clone was recorded once. The chain uses TRBV7-2 and TRBJ2-7, with D unresolved. This CDR3 region has 13 residues. V dropped 2 bases and J dropped 5 bases, with 10 bases sitting between them. Germline V gene sequence: CDR1 SGHTA, CDR2 FQGNSA. The DNA of the CDR3 is TGTGCCAGCAGCTTACCCCAGTGGCACGAGCAGTACTTC. It translates to CASSLPQWHEQYF.

This clone came up once. The genes are TRBV18 and TRBJ1-5; 8 positions match TRBD1. CDR3 size: 16 residues. Germline V gene sequence: CDR1 KGHSH, CDR2 LQKENI. Trimming removed 5 bases from V and 6 bases from J; junction bases left unmatched: 12. The CDR3 nucleotides are TGTGCCAGCTCATACGCACAGGGGGTAATCAGTCAGCCCCAGCATTTT. This codes for CASSYAQGVISQPQHF.

The chain joins TRBV7-9 to TRBJ2-2, with TRBD1 identical over 8 bases. V shed 5 bases and J 0 bases; nucleotides not matched to a gene: 2. The CDR3 is 15 amino acids. Germline values: CDR1 SEHNR, CDR2 FQNEAQ (reference sequence). Here the CDR3 DNA reads TGTGCCAGCAGCCTGACAGGGGCGAACACCGGGGAGCTGTTTTTT. The encoded protein is CASSLTGANTGELFF.

The J gene is TRBJ1-1, the V gene TRBV4-1; D is unclear. The CDR3 covers 13 residues. Trimming took off 3 bases at V and 6 bases at J, with 11 bases between the two ends. Germline CDR1 is MGHRA and CDR2 is YSYEKL. The CDR3 bases are TGCGCCAGCAGCCAGGAAAGAGGAGCTGAAGCTTTCTTT. It codes for CASSQERGAEAFF.

A remark on this clone: This sample also contains other DNA sequences that code for the same CDR3. The V and J genes are TRBV6-5 and TRBJ2-7; 14 nucleotides line up with TRBD2. Trimming removed 0 bases from V and 4 bases from J; junction bases left unmatched: 2. The germline CDR1 and CDR2 sequences are MNHEY and SVGAGI. CDR3 size: 16 residues. This chain's CDR3 is CASSYSGLAGEYEQYF. The CDR3 coding sequence is TGTGCCAGCAGTTACTCGGGACTAGCGGGAGAGTACGAGCAGTACTTC.